The rows below give T cell receptor beta chains drawn from one sample of a study of CD8+ T cells in alopecia areata. Libraries were prepared by immunoSEQ multiplex PCR; TCRdb keeps only in-frame clonotypes and omits some of them. The sample includes 35,000 to 50,000 clones, just under 95% of them seen just once. This specimen was CD8+ T cells sorted from blood, taken at week 24, from a patient treated with tofacitinib. These receptors all come from a human donor with alopecia areata. Both conserved end residues are part of each CDR3. D genes are given only for firm matches. The size field is filled for only some rows; it gives once, few, many or a size class.

.	.	TRBV28	TRBJ2-7	TGTGCCAGCAGTTTATGGCCGGGTGGGGCAGGGGAGCAGTACTTC	CASSLWPGGAGEQYF
.	TRBD2	TRBV5-4	TRBJ2-3	TGTGCCAGCAGCTTTTACCCAGCGGGGGGGCCGACAGATACGCAGTATTTT	CASSFYPAGGPTDTQYF
.	.	TRBV7-8	TRBJ2-1	TGTGCCAGCAGCTTAGAGGGGGGTCGGTATGAGCAGTTCTTC	CASSLEGGRYEQFF
.	TRBD2	TRBV30	TRBJ2-7	TGTGCCTGGAGTTCGCGGGGGGTGAGCGAGCAGTACTTC	CAWSSRGVSEQYF
.	.	TRBV6-1	TRBJ2-6	TGTGCCAGCAGTGACCGGGACCAAAGCTCTGGGGCCAACGTCCTGACTTTC	CASSDRDQSSGANVLTF
.	.	TRBV19	TRBJ2-1	TGTGCCAGTAGTATAGCGGCGGGGCCCAACAATGAGCAGTTCTTC	CASSIAAGPNNEQFF
.	.	TRBV4-1	TRBJ2-1	TGCGCCGGGGGGGCAGATCCCAATGAGCAGTTCTTC	CAGGADPNEQFF
.	TRBD2	TRBV27	TRBJ2-1	TGTGCCAGCAGCACGACTAGCGGGGGTTACTCCTACAATGAGCAGTTCTTC	CASSTTSGGYSYNEQFF
few	.	TRBV7-9	TRBJ2-1	TGTGCCAGCAGCTTATGGGGGGGGGACACCCCCTACAATGAGCAGTTCTTC	CASSLWGGDTPYNEQFF
once	.	TRBV14	TRBJ2-7	TGTGCCAGCAGCCAATTAGCGGCGAGCTCCTACGAGCAGTACTTC	CASSQLAASSYEQYF
.	TRBD2	TRBV28	TRBJ2-3	TGTGCCAGCAGTGTAAGGCCCGGTCGAGTAACGACTAGCAGGTTCACAGATACGCAGTATTTT	CASSVRPGRVTTSRFTDTQYF
.	.	TRBV29-1	TRBJ2-7	TGCAGCGTTGAAGAAGGAGGGTTCTCCTACGAGCAGTACTTC	CSVEEGGFSYEQYF
.	.	TRBV4-1	TRBJ2-1	TGCGCCAGCAGCCTCGGCGTTGCGGGCAATGAGCAGTTCTTC	CASSLGVAGNEQFF
once	.	TRBV21-1	TRBJ2-1	TGTGCCAGCAGCCGGGCGGGGGGCACCTACAATGAGCAGTTCTTC	CASSRAGGTYNEQFF
.	TRBD1	TRBV5-1	TRBJ2-5	TGCGCCAGCAGCTTGCAACAGGGGGCCCAAGAGACCCAGTACTTC	CASSLQQGAQETQYF
.	.	TRBV27	TRBJ2-7	TGTGCCAGCAGTTCCCAACTAGCCTCCCGGGACGAGCAGTACTTC	CASSSQLASRDEQYF
.	.	TRBV6-6	TRBJ1-5	TGTGCCAGCAGTCCTATATCCGAAAGAGGGGATCAGCCCCAGCATTTT	CASSPISERGDQPQHF
.	.	TRBV28	TRBJ2-1	TGTGCCAGCAGACCCAGGAGGAGCCCCTACAATGAGCAGTTCTTC	CASRPRRSPYNEQFF
.	TRBD1	TRBV7-6	TRBJ1-1	TGTGCCAGCAGCACCCGACAGGGTCCCCCCGATACTGAAGCTTTCTTT	CASSTRQGPPDTEAFF
.	.	TRBV28	TRBJ1-5	TGTGCCAGCAGTTCGGGACTGGGCAATCAGCCCCAGCATTTT	CASSSGLGNQPQHF
.	.	TRBV19	TRBJ2-1	TGTGCCAGTAGTTTCTACGGGGGCAATGAGCAGTTCTTC	CASSFYGGNEQFF
.	.	TRBV21-1	TRBJ2-7	TGTGCCAGCACAAACCGTCCTACCGGGGGGCAGTACTTC	CASTNRPTGGQYF
.	TRBD2	TRBV19	TRBJ2-1	TGTGCCAGCAACGATCCGGGACTAGAGTATGAGCAGTTCTTC	CASNDPGLEYEQFF
.	.	TRBV7-3	TRBJ2-3	TGTGCCAGCAGCTCCTATGAATCGGGGGATACGCAGTATTTT	CASSSYESGDTQYF
.	.	TRBV7-9	TRBJ2-5	TGTGCCAGCAGCTTAGCGTCGGGGCCCCAAGAGACCCAGTACTTC	CASSLASGPQETQYF
.	.	TRBV29-1	TRBJ2-7	TGCAGCGTTGAACTAGGTACCTTCTCCTACGAGCAGTACTTC	CSVELGTFSYEQYF
.	TRBD2	TRBV4-1	TRBJ2-1	TGCGCCAGCAGCCAAGGTCTAGCGGGGGGAGTTGAGCAGTTCTTC	CASSQGLAGGVEQFF
.	.	TRBV6-5	TRBJ1-5	TGTGCCAGCAGTCCCGGTGTTACCCAGCCCCAGCATTTT	CASSPGVTQPQHF
.	.	TRBV27	TRBJ2-1	TGTGCCACCTGCCCCACGGCAGACTACAATGAGCAGTTCTTC	CATCPTADYNEQFF
.	.	TRBV27	TRBJ2-7	TGTGCCAGCAGTTTACGGGGTTACGAGCAGTACTTC	CASSLRGYEQYF
once	.	TRBV27	TRBJ2-3	TGTGCCAGCAGTTTAATTAGGGTCAGCGGAACCACAGATACGCAGTATTTT	CASSLIRVSGTTDTQYF
.	.	TRBV19	TRBJ2-7	TGTGCCAGTAGTTATGACAGGCACTCCTACGAGCAGTACTTC	CASSYDRHSYEQYF
.	.	TRBV7-9	TRBJ2-3	TGTGCCAGCAGCTTACCTAGCGACATGGCAGATACGCAGTATTTT	CASSLPSDMADTQYF
.	.	TRBV10-3	TRBJ2-7	TGTGCCATCAGTGATCTAAGAGGATCCTACGAGCAGTACTTC	CAISDLRGSYEQYF
.	.	TRBV4-3	TRBJ1-5	TGCGCCAGCAGCCAAGATACCGGGTACGGGCATCCAAATCAGCCCCAGCATTTT	CASSQDTGYGHPNQPQHF
.	.	TRBV7-9	TRBJ2-2	TGTGCCAGCAGCCTCTCCAGCGGGGAGCTGTTTTTT	CASSLSSGELFF
.	TRBD1	TRBV5-1	TRBJ2-5	TGCGCCAGCAGCGACCACGTGGGGCAGGGGGCCAAGGAGCAGTACTTC	CASSDHVGQGAKEQYF
.	TRBD1	TRBV19	TRBJ2-7	TGTGCCAGTAGTATTCGGGACAGGGAGGTCAACGAGCAGTACTTC	CASSIRDREVNEQYF
.	.	TRBV5-6	TRBJ1-1	TGTGCCGGCAGCTTAAGCGAGGTAGGGACAAACCCCGGGGCTTTCTTT	CAGSLSEVGTNPGAFF
.	.	TRBV27	TRBJ2-3	TGTGCCAGCAGTTTATTATCCCGCGGGCCACAGGTCGCAGATACGCAGTATTTT	CASSLLSRGPQVADTQYF
.	TRBD2	TRBV7-9	TRBJ2-1	TGTGCCAGCAGCTTAGTTTCCGCTAGCGGGGGGCGAGAGAATGAGCAGTTCTTC	CASSLVSASGGRENEQFF
few	TRBD2	TRBV9	TRBJ2-1	TGTGCCAGCAGCGTAGCGGGGACTACCGTAGGGCTTTACAATGAGCAGTTCTTC	CASSVAGTTVGLYNEQFF
.	.	TRBV21-1	TRBJ2-1	TGTGCCAGCAGCAAAGCGCTTTTAACAGGGGGCTCGGTAGCGGGGTTCTTCCCGTCAGATGAGCAGTTCTTC	CASSKALLTGGSVAGFFPSDEQFF